This T cell receptor beta chain is drawn from a study of CD8+ T cells in alopecia areata. Study summary: For the treated group, dosing was oral tofacitinib at 5 to 10 mg twice daily.

Regarding this clone: Its antigen is undetermined.

Treatment of the sample: oral pan-JAK inhibitor, 5-10 mg twice daily. Broader study findings: Many expanded lesional clones remained in scalp and blood on tofacitinib. Scalp lesions, especially in alopecia totalis/universalis, had higher clonality than normal scalp.

It was cDNA, reverse transcribed from extracted RNA, that served as the sequencing template. The assay was immunoSEQ multiplex PCR, and TCRdb's table has in-frame clones only and misses some. The sample includes about 190,000 clones, about 65% of them seen just once. The V and J ends lost 2 bases and 7 bases respectively, with 14 bases between them. Germline lookup yields CDR1 GTSNPN and CDR2 SVGIG (reference sequence). This CDR3 has 13 residues. The sequenced sample was CD4+ T cells sorted from blood, obtained at week 49, from a patient treated with tofacitinib. The receptor was isolated from a human donor with alopecia areata. The chain uses TRBV30 and TRBJ1-1; tentative D call: TRBD1 (5 bases). The CDR3 coding sequence is TGTGCCTGGAGTCGAGACAGTGGGCTTGAAGCTTTCTTT. This codes for CAWSRDSGLEAFF.